What follows are 27 T cell receptor beta chains derived from one specimen sequenced in a study of monozygotic twins with inflammatory bowel disease. TCRdb derives one entry per CDR3 protein from the 5' RACE reads, leaving out DNA. This sample's clone table lists approximately 420,000 distinct CDR3 sequences. Sequenced input: blood. These receptors originate from a human donor with ulcerative colitis or Crohn's disease, or a healthy co-twin of an affected twin (not recorded which).

This chain connects TRBV28 to TRBJ2-5. Germline CDR1 and CDR2: MDHEN and SYDVKM. This CDR3 region has 11 residues. This CDR3 is CASTLQETQYF.

V and J are TRBV2 and TRBJ1-6. The CDR3 spans 12 residues. Germline CDR1 SNHLY, CDR2 FYNNEI. CDR3 region: CATEGRTSPLHF. Using reference TRBV2 and TRBJ1-6 for the parts outside the CDR3, the full variable domain is EPEVTQTPSHQVTQMGQEVILRCVPISNHLYFYWYRQILGQKVEFLVSFYNNEISEKSEIFDDQFSVERPDGSNFTLKIRSTKLEDSAMYFCATEGRTSPLHFGNGTRLTVT.

The V and J genes are TRBV20-1 and TRBJ1-1; the D gene TCRdb calls, TRBD1, cannot be checked with no DNA. The V gene's germline CDR1 is DFQATT and CDR2 SNEGSKA (reference sequence). The CDR3 runs to 14 residues. The CDR3 spells CSAYSEGGYTEAFF.

The rearrangement links TRBV6-1 to TRBJ2-7. The V gene's germline CDR1 is MNHNS and CDR2 SASEGT. The CDR3 sequence is 17 residues long. The CDR3 spells CASSERWGEEPPYEQYF.

The chain recombines TRBV27 with TRBJ2-6; without DNA, the TCRdb call of TRBD1 cannot be checked. CDR3 length: 14 residues. CDR1 and CDR2 from the germline V gene are MNHEY and SMNVEV (reference sequence). Here the CDR3 reads CASSSGRWANVLTF.

V gene TRBV10-3 combines with J gene TRBJ2-1; TCRdb calls TRBD1, which cannot be checked without DNA. The CDR3 runs 14 residues. CDR1 is ENHRY, CDR2 SYGVKD, per germline. The CDR3 here is CAIKGQLGANEQFF.

The chain carries TRBV6-1 and TRBJ1-5; TCRdb lists TRBD1, though no DNA is available to test this call. The V gene's germline CDR1 is MNHNS and CDR2 SASEGT. The CDR3 consists of 13 residues. The CDR3 loop is CASRIKGGQPQHF.

This rearrangement joins TRBV24-1 to TRBJ2-3; TCRdb names TRBD1, which stays unverified in the absence of DNA. Germline CDR1 and CDR2: KGHDR and SFDVKD. The CDR3 runs 14 residues. This CDR3 is CATSDFGGATTQYF.

The chain links TRBV5-6 to TRBJ1-6. The CDR3 is made up of 15 amino acids. Germline V gene data show CDR1 as SGHDT and CDR2 as YYEEEE. Here the CDR3 reads CASSLAAGNNSPLHF.

V gene TRBV10-3 combines with J gene TRBJ2-2; the D call from TCRdb, TRBD1, cannot be confirmed without DNA. This CDR3 contains 14 residues. Per the germline V gene, CDR1 is ENHRY and CDR2 is SYGVKD. CDR3 amino acids: CAISEGDSTGELFF.

This chain joins TRBV5-1 and TRBJ2-1; TCRdb picks TRBD1, but there is no DNA to check that call. The germline CDR1 and CDR2 sequences are SGHRS and YFSETQ. The CDR3 sequence is 15 residues long. The CDR3 reads CASSLGPQMGNEQFF.

The chain links TRBV15 to TRBJ2-1; TCRdb calls TRBD2, which cannot be checked without DNA. The CDR3 sequence is 16 residues long. Germline V gene sequence: CDR1 LNHNV, CDR2 YYDKDF (reference sequence). The CDR3: CATSRDFRGGLNEQFF.

The J gene is TRBJ2-3, the V gene TRBV20-1; TCRdb lists TRBD2, though no DNA is available to test this call. Germline V gene lookup returns CDR1 DFQATT and CDR2 SNEGSKA (reference sequence). The length of the CDR3 is 16 residues. The CDR3 reads CSARRLAGDSTDTQYF.

This sequence joins TRBV7-6 and TRBJ2-2; absent DNA, TCRdb's TRBD1 call cannot be checked. Germline CDR1 SGHVS, CDR2 FNYEAQ. This CDR3 is built from 16 residues. The CDR3 spells CASSSLSGGINGELFF.

This chain joins TRBV13 and TRBJ2-7; TCRdb's assignment of TRBD1 cannot be checked, as there is no DNA. CDR1 is PRHDT and CDR2 is FYEKMQ in the germline V gene (reference sequence). The CDR3 is 15 residues long. The CDR3 sequence: CASSLGTGVTYEQYF. The complete variable domain, with remaining parts taken from reference TRBV13 and TRBJ2-7, reads AAGVIQSPRHLIKEKRETATLKCYPIPRHDTVYWYQQGPGQDPQFLISFYEKMQSDKGSIPDRFSAQQFSDYHSELNMSSLELGDSALYFCASSLGTGVTYEQYFGPGTRLTVT.

This chain's CDR3 is CAWMPGPNTEAFF. V and J are TRBV30 and TRBJ1-1. The CDR3 contains 13 residues. Germline V gene sequence: CDR1 GTSNPN, CDR2 SVGIG (reference sequence).

The rearrangement uses TRBV20-1 and TRBJ2-1; as DNA is missing, the TRBD1 call by TCRdb cannot be tested. CDR1 and CDR2 (germline): DFQATT, SNEGSKA (reference sequence). The CDR3 runs to 13 residues. CDR3 amino acids: CSAPDRLYNEQFF.

V usage is TRBV7-2 and J usage is TRBJ2-1; TCRdb picks TRBD1, but there is no DNA to check that call. The CDR3 spans 15 residues. Germline-derived CDR1 and CDR2 are SGHTA and FQGNSA. The CDR3 spells CASSLAGRRGGEQFF.

The rearrangement joins TRBV5-1 to TRBJ2-3; TCRdb indicates TRBD2, and absent DNA this call remains unverified. Germline V gene sequence: CDR1 SGHRS, CDR2 YFSETQ. The CDR3 covers 14 residues. The CDR3 reads CASSRAEGTDTQYF.

The gene calls are TRBV5-1 and TRBJ2-2. Germline V gives CDR1 SGHRS, CDR2 YFSETQ. This CDR3 has 15 amino acids. The CDR3 sequence: CASSLVGRNSRELFF.

This chain's CDR3 is CASSILGGTGYADTQYF. The V gene is TRBV19, the J gene TRBJ2-3; as DNA is missing, the TRBD1 call by TCRdb cannot be tested. The CDR3 is 17 amino acids. Germline CDR1 LNHDA, CDR2 SQIVND (reference sequence).

J is TRBJ2-1 and V is TRBV6-1; there is no DNA to check the TCRdb D call of TRBD1. The CDR3 is made up of 13 amino acids. The germline V gene encodes CDR1 MNHNS and CDR2 SASEGT. The CDR3 sequence is CASSDGQYNEQFF.

The chain uses TRBV6-2 or TRBV6-3 and TRBJ2-7; there is no DNA to check the TCRdb D call of TRBD1. There are 15 residues in the CDR3. The germline V gene has CDR1 MNHEY and CDR2 SVGEGT. CDR3 amino acids: CASSYRRTGSYEQYF.

The rearrangement joins TRBV27 to TRBJ2-3; as DNA is missing, the TRBD2 call by TCRdb cannot be tested. In germline, CDR1 is MNHEY, CDR2 SMNVEV (reference sequence). The CDR3 has 16 residues. The CDR3 is CASSFLGASGVHTQYF.

The J gene is TRBJ1-4, the V gene TRBV5-1; the TRBD1 assignment by TCRdb is unverifiable without DNA. The CDR3 loop spans 14 amino acids. Germline CDR1 and CDR2: SGHRS and YFSETQ. The CDR3 reads CASSLGAGREKLFF.

This sequence joins TRBV5-6 and TRBJ2-7; checking the TCRdb D call of TRBD1 is not possible without DNA. Germline CDR1 SGHDT, CDR2 YYEEEE. The CDR3 has 16 amino acids. CDR3 region: CASSFLGGGSTYEQYF.

The chain links TRBV7-9 to TRBJ2-1; TCRdb calls TRBD1, which cannot be checked without DNA. The V gene's germline CDR1 is SEHNR and CDR2 FQNEAQ (reference sequence). The CDR3 spans 16 residues. The CDR3 is CASSLYARGVVDEQFF.